This section outlines one T cell receptor beta chain sequence together with its context. Its antigen remains undetermined. Qualities for individual bases were not recorded, and no much larger clone is one base off. The immunoSEQ Assay, a bias-controlled multiplex PCR, was used to amplify TCRbeta CDR3 regions from genomic DNA. As for the authors' bioinformatics: The number of nucleated cells in each sample was estimated by amplification of reference gene primers within the assay. To quantify the absolute abundance of each unique TCRbeta CDR3 rearrangement, sequence reads were collapsed and filtered. For each sample, productive Simpson clonality was calculated as the square root of Simpson's diversity index across productive rearrangements. TCRdb obtained this table from immuneACCESS and retained in-frame rearrangements with V and J assigned. These tables miss some clones; where compared with another copy, unresolved V genes account for less than half of the shortfall, and the remainder is unexplained. The DNA gave D and trimming, while V, J and clone size come from that table. For this sample there are about 150,000 clones; approximately 80% appear just once. The ten biggest clones cover approximately 13% of the sample.

Each collaborating institution followed its own protocols to collect whole blood in K2EDTA tubes. For TCRbeta analysis, collaborators shipped samples as frozen whole blood, isolated PBMCs, or DNA extracted from either of those sample types. The germline V gene (reference sequence) gives CDR1 as DFQATT and CDR2 as SNEGSKA. Inclusive of the bounding cysteine and phenylalanine, the CDR3 is 13 residues long. Here the CDR3 DNA is all that survives: 39 bases in frame from base 1. Trimming removed 3 bases from V and 3 bases from J, leaving 12 bases between the germline ends. This sample is part of a study of blood T cell repertoires in COVID-19 (dated by TCRdb to about 2020). At the level of the whole study: Collaborator samples came from the United States, Italy and Spain and covered acute and convalescent phases of COVID-19. The prospective study material was composed of cDNA or gDNA derived from T cells, B-cell-depleted T cells, or PBMCs. Subjects who had been exposed to COVID-19, were actively infected with it, or had recovered from it provided the deeply sampled blood TCRbeta repertoires that made up the dataset. A freely available public database, intended as a resource for researchers studying the immune response to SARS-CoV-2, is where the repertoires were released. The samples were drawn from two sources: the first 160 participants of the ongoing ImmuneRACE study, and fewer than 1,500 subjects contributed by 6 global collaborators. Nearly every sample came with metadata listing a de-identified subject ID, COVID-19 status, age in years and sex. Where available, HLA class I and class II types were obtained from metadata supplied by the sample provider rather than from assay-based typing.

What the research found in general, with its limitations: Clinical and demographic metadata were provided uncurated, with the amount varying by source and participant.

This receptor was obtained from a man aged 60 to 69 with active or convalescent COVID-19. The rearranged chain carries TRBV20-1 and TRBJ2-7; the D gene cannot be named for sure. Input material: peripheral blood. The CDR3 amino acid sequence is: CSASGTRGYEQYF. The sequenced DNA: TGCAGTGCTAGTGGCACCCGCGGCTACGAGCAGTACTTC.